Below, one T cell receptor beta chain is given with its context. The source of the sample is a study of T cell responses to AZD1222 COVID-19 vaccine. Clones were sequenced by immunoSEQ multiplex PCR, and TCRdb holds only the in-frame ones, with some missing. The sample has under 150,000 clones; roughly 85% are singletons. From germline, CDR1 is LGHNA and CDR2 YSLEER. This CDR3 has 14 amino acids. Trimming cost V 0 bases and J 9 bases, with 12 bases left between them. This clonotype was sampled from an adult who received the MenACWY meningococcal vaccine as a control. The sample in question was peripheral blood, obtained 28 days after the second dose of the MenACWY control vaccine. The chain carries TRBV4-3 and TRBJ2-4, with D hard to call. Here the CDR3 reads CASSQEGRVGIQYF. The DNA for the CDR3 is TGCGCCAGCAGCCAAGAGGGAAGGGTGGGCATTCAGTACTTC.